This T cell receptor (beta chain) was sequenced for a study of blood T cell repertoires in COVID-19. Original data processing: The assay estimated nucleated cells by amplifying reference gene primers. The repertoire was sequenced with immunoSEQ multiplex PCR; TCRdb's copy has only in-frame clones and lacks some. V, J and clone size were drawn from that table, and D and trimming were deduced from the DNA. The table records around 61,000 clones, about nine tenths of them present only once. The sequence was collected from a man between 60 and 75 years old with acute or convalescent COVID-19. The sequencing sample was made of peripheral blood.

Here the CDR3 reads CASSDRASLLNTEAFF. The CDR3 DNA reads TGTGCCAGCAGCGACAGGGCCTCTCTTTTGAACACTGAAGCTTTCTTT. The chain joins TRBV6-6 to TRBJ1-1, with TRBD1 matching 7 bases. CDR3 length: 16 amino acids. The junction had 10 bases not matched to a gene; V was cut back by 6 bases and J by 0 bases. Germline V gene sequence: CDR1 MNHNY, CDR2 SVGAGI (reference sequence).